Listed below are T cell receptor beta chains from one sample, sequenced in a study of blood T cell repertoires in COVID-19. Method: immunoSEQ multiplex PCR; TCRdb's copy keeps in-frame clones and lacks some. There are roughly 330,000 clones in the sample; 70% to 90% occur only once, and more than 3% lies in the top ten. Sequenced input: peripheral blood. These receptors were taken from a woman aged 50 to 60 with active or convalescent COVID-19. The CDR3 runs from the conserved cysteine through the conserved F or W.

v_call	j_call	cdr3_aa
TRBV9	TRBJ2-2	CASSSRPGTDLSPGELFF
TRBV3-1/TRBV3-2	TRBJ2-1	CASSQDRGGTYNEQFF
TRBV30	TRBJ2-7	CAWQTGISYEQYF
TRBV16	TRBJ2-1	CASSPGQGRVYNEQFF
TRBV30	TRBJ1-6	CAWTATQGERSPLHF
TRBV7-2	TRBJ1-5	CASSPSSRVGQPQHF
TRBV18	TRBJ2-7	CASSPGTGGYYEQYF
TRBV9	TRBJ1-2	CASNPSGLGGYTF
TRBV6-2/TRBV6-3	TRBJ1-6	CASSRTSSYNSPLHF
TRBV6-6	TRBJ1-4	CASSRGTGANEKLFF
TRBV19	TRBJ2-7	CASSIDLRGTYEQYF
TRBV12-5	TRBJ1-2	CASALEGDYGYTF
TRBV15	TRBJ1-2	CATSRDRNGDYGYTF
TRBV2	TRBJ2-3	CASSEGVRRTDTQYF
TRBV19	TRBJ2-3	CASSQGTDTQYF
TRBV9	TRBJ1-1	CASSVVGANTEAFF
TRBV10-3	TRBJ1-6	CAISDSGTGVLSPLHF
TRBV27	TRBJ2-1	CASSPLGPNEQFF
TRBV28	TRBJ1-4	CASSPSGRVRNEKLFF
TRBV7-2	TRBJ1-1	CASSFTGIEAFF
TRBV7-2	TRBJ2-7	CASRGGGSSYEQYF
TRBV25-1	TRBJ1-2	CASSESIDYRTGDGYTF
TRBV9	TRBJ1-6	CASSVGAKTAYNSPLHF
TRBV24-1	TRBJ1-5	CATSDFGVNQPQHF
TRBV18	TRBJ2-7	CASSPGQEPFAQYF